What follows describes a single T cell receptor (beta chain). Time point here: recipient sample about 28 days before transplant, after cytoreduction. This CDR3 comprises 15 residues. Trimming at V came to 5 bases and at J to 4 bases, leaving 9 bases not matched to a gene. Germline lookup yields CDR1 SGDLS and CDR2 YYNGEE. This specimen belongs to a study of T cell clonotyping in hematopoietic cell transplantation. The data were produced by immunoSEQ multiplex PCR, yet TCRdb's version contains in-frame clones alone and is incomplete. Here the sample spans about 7,100 clones, more than 70% being singletons.

This sequence originates from a man aged 55-75 years with acute myeloid leukemia. Some clones in this sample may be carry-over from other donors' samples. V is TRBV9 and J is TRBJ1-2; 9 nucleotides match TRBD1. The starting material was peripheral blood mononuclear cells, obtained before stem cell transplant. CDR3 DNA sequence: TGTGCCAGCAGTACGACGGGACAGGGTCGCTATGGCTACACCTTC. Encoded protein: CASSTTGQGRYGYTF. Together with reference TRBV9 and TRBJ1-2, the CDR3 gives the full variable domain: DSGVTQTPKHLITATGQRVTLRCSPRSGDLSVYWYQQSLDQGLQFLIQYYNGEERAKGNILERFSAQQFPDLHSELNLSSLELGDSALYFCASSTTGQGRYGYTFGSGTRLTVV.